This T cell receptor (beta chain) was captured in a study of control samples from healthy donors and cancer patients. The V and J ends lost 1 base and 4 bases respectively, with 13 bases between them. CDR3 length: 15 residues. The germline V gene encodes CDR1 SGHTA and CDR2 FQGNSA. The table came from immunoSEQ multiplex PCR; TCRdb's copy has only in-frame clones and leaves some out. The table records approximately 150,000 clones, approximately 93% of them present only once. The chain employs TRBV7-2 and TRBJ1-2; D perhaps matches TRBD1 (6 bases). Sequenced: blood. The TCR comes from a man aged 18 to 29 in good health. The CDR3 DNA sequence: TGTGCCAGCAGCTTAGTGGGGGGCACCGGCTATGGCTACACCTTC. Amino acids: CASSLVGGTGYGYTF.